This TCR beta chain derives from a study of blood T cell repertoires in COVID-19. For the study at large: COVID-19 samples collected from the United States, Italy and Spain covered acute and convalescent phases.

Authors' processing steps: Amplification from reference gene primers served as the basis for estimated nucleated cell counts. Generated by immunoSEQ multiplex PCR, the TCRdb table keeps only in-frame clones and is missing some. V and J calls and clone size are copied from that table; D and trimming were computed from the DNA. The table shows about 120,000 clones, with 65% to 90% occurring only once. Germline loops: CDR1 MNHEY, CDR2 SMNVEV (reference sequence). V was trimmed by 6 bases and J by 10 bases, leaving 21 bases between them. The CDR3 has 14 amino acids. The genes are TRBV27 and TRBJ1-1; D might be TRBD1 (6 bases). The sequenced sample was peripheral blood. The TCR was taken from an elderly woman with acute or convalescent COVID-19. CDR3 DNA sequence: TGTGCCAGCAGCGATAGACCGGGACACAAGGGAGCTTTCTTT. This encodes CASSDRPGHKGAFF.